The present T cell receptor beta chain was sequenced within a study of blood T cells in healthy people across ages. This CDR3 has 15 amino acids. CDR1 is SGHDT, CDR2 YYEEEE, per germline. The ends were cut back, 4 bases at V and 1 base at J, with 14 bases in the middle. A second about 6 to 12 cycle PCR used barcoded and J-beta primers. TCRdb reprocessed the 5' RACE reads via MiXCR and lists one record per CDR3 protein. The sample contains around 870,000 distinct CDR3 sequences, more than 25% of which appear only once. This clonotype was counted at least ten times. Sequencing was carried out using blood. This clonotype was sampled from a woman aged 80 or over in good health. The rearrangement joins TRBV5-6 to TRBJ2-5; D is possibly TRBD1 (5 bases). Here the CDR3 DNA reads TGTGCCAGCAGCCCCCGACAGCTACTCCAAGAGACCCAGTACTTC. Its protein product is CASSPRQLLQETQYF.